Listed here are 20 T cell receptor beta chains from one sample, sequenced in a study of cytomegalovirus exposure and HLA in healthy donors. In the PCR, 60 Vbeta and 13 Jbeta primers were used. Here immunoSEQ multiplex PCR was the method, and the copy in TCRdb shows in-frame clones only, minus some. The data hold 200,000 or so clones, with about 85% observed a single time. Source material: PBMCs. These TCRs come from a human donor in good health.

This clone showed up just once. The chain links TRBV19 to TRBJ2-2; 12 bases agree with TRBD1. Unmatched junction bases numbered 5, after V lost 3 bases and J lost 6 bases. The CDR3 covers 16 residues. Germline V gene sequence: CDR1 LNHDA, CDR2 SQIVND (reference sequence). In DNA, the CDR3 is TGTGCCAGTAGTATTGGGACAGGGGGCGCGGCCGGGGAGCTGTTTTTT. Its translation: CASSIGTGGAAGELFF.

The chain uses TRBV5-6 and TRBJ1-1; 7 nucleotides align to TRBD1. Germline lookup yields CDR1 SGHDT and CDR2 YYEEEE. This CDR3 region has 13 residues. The V gene end was trimmed by 4 bases and the J gene end by 8 bases; junction bases not matched to a gene: 8. The CDR3 spells CASSPRDRQEAFF. In DNA form, the CDR3 reads TGTGCCAGCAGCCCAAGGGACAGACAAGAAGCTTTCTTT.

This chain uses TRBV28 with TRBJ1-2; the D gene is possibly TRBD1 (6 bases). There are 15 residues in the CDR3. Trimming took 2 bases from V and 4 from J, leaving 14 bases between them. The germline CDR1 and CDR2 sequences are MDHEN and SYDVKM. The CDR3 sequence: CASSLVQDRIYGYTF. The CDR3 bases are TGTGCCAGCAGTTTAGTCCAGGACAGAATCTATGGCTACACCTTC.

The chain joins TRBV5-4 to TRBJ1-2; D remains ambiguous. The CDR3 sequence is 13 residues long. Germline V gene data show CDR1 as SGHNT and CDR2 as YYREEE (reference sequence). V lost 4 bases and J lost 0, with 7 bases in between. The CDR3 loop is CASSTDTNYGYTF. The DNA of the CDR3 is TGTGCCAGCAGCACTGATACTAACTATGGCTACACCTTC.

The chain recombines TRBV19 with TRBJ1-2; D uncertain. In germline, CDR1 is LNHDA, CDR2 SQIVND (reference sequence). The CDR3 has 14 residues. The V end was cut by 3 bases, the J end by 3 bases, with 11 bases between. CDR3 in DNA: TGTGCCAGTAGTATCTCCGGGAATGACTATGGCTACACCTTC. Translation: CASSISGNDYGYTF.

About this clone itself: At one end, the junction sequence differs from germline, possibly due to a read error. The rearrangement links TRBV28 to TRBJ1-5; D gene unclear. In germline, CDR1 is MDHEN, CDR2 SYDVKM. CDR3 length equals 15 residues. The CDR3 DNA is TGTGCCAGCAGCCGTCCGGCAGCGAACAATCGGCCCCAGCATTTT. It yields the protein CASSRPAANNRPQHF.

The chain is built from TRBV2 and TRBJ2-7; D remains unclear. V lost 4 bases and J lost 6, with 7 bases in between. The germline V gene encodes CDR1 SNHLY and CDR2 FYNNEI. This CDR3 has 11 residues. The CDR3 nucleotides read TGTGCCAGCAGTGGACAAATCGAGCAGTACTTC. Translation: CASSGQIEQYF.

V and J are TRBV5-4 and TRBJ2-1; 7 positions agree with TRBD1. The trim removed 3 bases at V and 6 bases at J, leaving 6 bases unmatched. The length of the CDR3 is 14 residues. CDR1 and CDR2 (germline): SGHNT, YYREEE (reference sequence). DNA for the CDR3: TGTGCCAGCAGCTCTGACAGGGCTAGCAATGAGCAGTTCTTC. Its protein is CASSSDRASNEQFF.

CDR3 protein: CASSQDLGALASRFF. CDR3 DNA sequence: TGTGCCAGCAGCCAAGATCTGGGAGCTCTAGCTAGTAGGTTCTTC. V usage is TRBV4-2 and J usage is TRBJ2-1, with a weak D call TRBD2 (5 bases). The germline V and J ends were trimmed by 0 bases and 15 bases, with 21 bases remaining between them. The CDR3 extends over 15 amino acids. Germline V lookup: CDR1 LGHNA, CDR2 YNFKEQ.

The chain carries TRBV19 and TRBJ2-5; TRBD1 agrees at 10 bases. V dropped 2 bases and J dropped 5; count of bases not matched to a gene: 8. This CDR3 comprises 16 residues. Germline CDR1 is LNHDA and CDR2 is SQIVND (reference sequence). This CDR3 is CASSIRGQGSGETQYF. CDR3 nucleotide sequence: TGTGCCAGTAGTATACGGGGACAGGGGTCAGGCGAGACCCAGTACTTC.

This clone was observed a few times. The chain recombines TRBV28 with TRBJ2-1; possible D gene TRBD1, 6 bases. The CDR3 is 12 residues long. With 6 bases removed from V and 6 bases from J, the gap between germline ends came to 9 bases. The germline V gene has CDR1 MDHEN and CDR2 SYDVKM. CDR3: CASSYRVNEQFF. The CDR3 DNA follows: TGTGCCAGCAGCTACAGGGTCAATGAGCAGTTCTTC. Using reference TRBV28 and TRBJ2-1 for the parts outside the CDR3, the full variable domain is DVKVTQSSRYLVKRTGEKVFLECVQDMDHENMFWYRQDPGLGLRLIYFSYDVKMKEKGDIPEGYSVSREKKERFSLILESASTNQTSMYLCASSYRVNEQFFGPGTRLTVL.

Only one count was recorded for this clone. The chain joins TRBV7-2 to TRBJ2-3, with D maybe TRBD2 (6 bases). This CDR3 is built from 14 residues. Trimming shortened V by 5 bases and J by 6 bases, and 15 bases separated the two germline ends. Germline loops: CDR1 SGHTA, CDR2 FQGNSA. The CDR3 here is CASSPRDWRDTQYF. The CDR3 bases are TGTGCCAGCAGCCCCCGGGACTGGAGGGATACGCAGTATTTT.

The chain links TRBV11-2 to TRBJ1-2, with 8 positions matching TRBD1. With 5 bases clipped from V and 2 bases from J, the junction kept 7 bases outside the gene matches. CDR1 SGHAT and CDR2 FQNNGV come from the germline V gene. The CDR3 consists of 15 residues. Written as DNA, the CDR3 is TGTGCCAGCAGCCTACAGGGGGTCAACAACTATGGCTACACCTTC. It encodes CASSLQGVNNYGYTF.

The V call is TRBV7-9, the J call TRBJ1-4; the D is unclear. Germline V gene lookup returns CDR1 SEHNR and CDR2 FQNEAQ (reference sequence). The CDR3 length is 15 residues. V lost 0 bases and J 4 bases, leaving 9 bases between the germline ends. CDR3 DNA: TGTGCCAGCAGCTTAGCCCCGGGTATTAATGAAAAACTGTTTTTT. Protein sequence: CASSLAPGINEKLFF.

The chain is built from TRBV30 and TRBJ2-1, with a possible D match to TRBD1 (5 bases). The V end lost 1 base, the J end lost 2 bases, and 6 bases lay between the germline ends. CDR3 length: 13 residues. Germline V gene sequence: CDR1 GTSNPN, CDR2 SVGIG (reference sequence). The CDR3 nucleotides are TGTGCCTGGAGTGGACAGACCTACAATGAGCAGTTCTTC. It translates to CAWSGQTYNEQFF. The full variable domain, in which reference TRBV30 and TRBJ2-1 provide the parts outside the CDR3, is SQTIHQWPATLVQPVGSPLSLECTVEGTSNPNLYWYRQAAGRGLQLLFYSVGIGQISSEVPQNLSASRPQDRQFILSSKKLLLSDSGFYLCAWSGQTYNEQFFGPGTRLTVL.

This chain connects TRBV5-1 to TRBJ2-1; 7 bases line up with TRBD2. This CDR3 is built from 17 residues. The V gene's germline CDR1 is SGHRS and CDR2 YFSETQ. V shed 4 bases, J shed 1 base, and the junction held 11 bases outside the gene matches. CDR3: CASSLRALAPSYNEQFF. In nucleotides, the CDR3 is TGCGCCAGCAGCCTCCGGGCACTAGCGCCATCCTACAATGAGCAGTTCTTC.

The genes are TRBV5-8 and TRBJ2-1; D is possibly TRBD2 (5 bases). This CDR3 spans 17 amino acids. Germline V gives CDR1 SGHTS, CDR2 YDEGEE. V lost 4 bases, J lost 0 bases, and 17 bases lay in between. The CDR3 DNA follows: TGTGCCAGCAGCCCCCCCCTAGCACCGAGCTCCTACAATGAGCAGTTCTTC. Residues: CASSPPLAPSSYNEQFF.

This chain links TRBV7-2 with TRBJ2-7; TRBD1 might be the D (6 bases). This CDR3 comprises 14 residues. The germline V gene has CDR1 SGHTA and CDR2 FQGNSA. Trimming shortened V by 3 bases and J by 3 bases, and 12 bases separated the two germline ends. The CDR3 is CASSFYREGYEQYF. CDR3 sequence (DNA): TGTGCCAGCAGCTTCTACAGGGAAGGCTACGAGCAGTACTTC.

The J gene is TRBJ1-1, the V gene TRBV27; 11 bases align to TRBD1. The CDR3 runs 15 residues. The junction had 6 bases not matched to a gene; V was cut back by 6 bases and J by 3 bases. Germline CDR1 and CDR2: MNHEY and SMNVEV (reference sequence). CDR3: CASRTGQGEDTEAFF. DNA for the CDR3: TGTGCCAGCAGGACGGGACAGGGGGAGGACACTGAAGCTTTCTTT.

The chain couples TRBV4-2 to TRBJ2-7; 10 bases agree with TRBD2. There are 15 residues in the CDR3. In germline, CDR1 is LGHNA, CDR2 YNFKEQ. With V trimmed by 1 base and J by 2 bases, 2 bases remained unmatched. CDR3 sequence: CASSQGLAGAYEQYF. CDR3 bases: TGTGCCAGCAGCCAAGGACTAGCGGGCGCCTACGAGCAGTACTTC.